This T cell receptor beta chain was sequenced for a study of blood T cell repertoires in COVID-19 (dated by TCRdb to the early 2020s). Study-wide context: Collaborator samples came from the United States, Italy and Spain and covered acute and convalescent phases of COVID-19. The dataset comprised deeply sampled blood TCRbeta repertoires from subjects exposed to, actively infected with, or recovered from COVID-19. Nearly every sample came with metadata listing a de-identified subject ID, COVID-19 status, age in years and sex. The repertoires were released in a freely available public database meant as a resource for research on the immune response to SARS-CoV-2. The samples were drawn from the first 160 participants of the ongoing ImmuneRACE study and from 1,254 subjects provided by 6 global collaborators. The material from the prospective study consisted of cDNA or gDNA derived from T cells, B-cell-depleted T cells, or PBMCs. Where available, HLA class I and class II types were taken from metadata supplied by the sample provider and were not determined by assay-based typing. Overall study outcomes, separate from this receptor: The amount of clinical and demographic metadata varied by source and participant and was provided uncurated.

TCRbeta CDR3 regions were amplified from genomic DNA using the immunoSEQ Assay, a bias-controlled multiplex PCR. Per the authors' processing: Within the assay, amplification of reference gene primers was used to estimate how many nucleated cells each sample contained. Sequence reads were collapsed and filtered to measure the absolute abundance of every unique TCRbeta CDR3 rearrangement. For each sample, productive Simpson clonality was calculated by taking the square root of Simpson's diversity index across productive rearrangements. TCRdb mirrors the immuneACCESS table, restricted to in-frame sequences. Some clones are absent from its copies; in checked studies, under half trace to an unresolved V gene, and the reason for the others is unknown. The DNA was the basis for D and trimming; V, J and clone size are from that table. In this sample the table shows under 250,000 clones, about four fifths of which occur a single time. Of the sample, roughly 2.4% falls within the top ten clones.

In the case of this clone: Its antigen specificity is not known. No base qualities exist here, and no much larger clone lies one base off it.

The CDR3 runs 12 residues from the cysteine to the phenylalanine. The CDR3 DNA has 36 bases and is translated from base 1. Trimming removed 1 base from V and 8 bases from J, leaving 3 bases between the germline ends. From a lookup of the germline V gene (reference sequence), CDR1 and CDR2 are LGHDT and YNNKEL. Whole blood was collected in K2EDTA tubes by collaborating institutions according to the institutions' own protocols. For TCRbeta analysis, collaborator samples were shipped as frozen whole blood, as isolated PBMCs, or as DNA extracted from either sample type. Sequencing was done on a sample of peripheral blood. The TCR originated in a woman aged 55-70 years with acute or convalescent COVID-19. In this chain, TRBV3-1 (or the pseudogene TRBV3-2) is recombined with TRBJ1-6; the D segment cannot be called with confidence. The CDR3 protein sequence reads: CASSQGDSPLHF. In nucleotide form, the sequence is TGTGCCAGCAGCCAAGGAGATTCACCCCTCCACTTT.